These 8 T cell receptor beta chains were sequenced from one sample in a study of Graves' ophthalmopathy and Graves' hyperthyroidism. The TCR beta CDR3 regions underwent amplification from RNA transcripts. HTBI-primed RT-PCR formed the first round, and a multiplex PCR formed the second. TCRdb re-analysed the multiplex PCR reads in MiXCR, keeping a single row per CDR3 protein. The table lists hundreds of thousands of distinct CDR3 sequences, approximately 22% of them singletons. Sample: peripheral blood. All receptors come from a woman younger than 35 with stable Graves' hyperthyroidism. Some clones in this sample may be carry-over from other donors' samples.

This clonotype appeared many times. This rearrangement joins TRBV10-2 to TRBJ2-5; 9 nucleotides align to TRBD1. The CDR3 is 18 residues long. Germline CDR1 is WSHSY and CDR2 is SAAADI. Losses at the gene ends were 0 bases for V and 3 bases for J; bases not matched to a gene: 11. CDR3 sequence (DNA): TGCGCCAGCAGTGAGTCGACTAGGGTATGGGACAGGGAAGAGACCCAGTACTTC. Translated: CASSESTRVWDREETQYF.

This clonotype was seen repeatedly, ten times or more. Here the CDR3 DNA reads TGTGCCAGCAGTCGGGGGACAGAGGGTTCACCCCTCCACTTT. This encodes CASSRGTEGSPLHF. The chain uses TRBV6-1 and TRBJ1-6; 7 bases agree with TRBD1. The V gene end was trimmed by 5 bases and the J gene end by 9 bases; junction bases not matched to a gene: 7. CDR1 is MNHNS, CDR2 SASEGT, per germline. This CDR3 contains 14 residues.

This clonotype has a single count. A clone one base away is much larger, so this may be a read error. The CDR3 does not end in the conserved phenylalanine or tryptophan, so this is likely a read error. This chain joins TRBV3-1 and TRBJ1-1; D unclear. The CDR3 loop spans 15 amino acids. Germline loops: CDR1 LGHDT, CDR2 YNNKEL (reference sequence). Trimming pared 4 bases from V and 0 bases from J, leaving 12 bases between. This CDR3 reads CASSRWEGLNTEAFY. The CDR3 region has the DNA TGTGCCAGCAGCCGTTGGGAGGGTTTGAACACTGAAGCTTTCTAT.

This clonotype has at least ten counts. The V and J genes are TRBV7-2 and TRBJ1-2; TRBD1 aligns across 9 bases. The germline V gene encodes CDR1 SGHTA and CDR2 FQGNSA. Trimming removed 5 bases from V and 5 bases from J; junction bases left unmatched: 6. This CDR3 contains 14 residues. CDR3 sequence (DNA): TGTGCCAGCAGCCCGCGGACAGGGGCGTATGGCTACACCTTC. Its protein is CASSPRTGAYGYTF. The full variable domain, rest sourced from reference TRBV7-2 and TRBJ1-2, is GAGVSQSPSNKVTEKGKDVELRCDPISGHTALYWYRQSLGQGLEFLIYFQGNSAPDKSGLPSDRFSAERTGGSVSTLTIQRTQQEDSAVYLCASSPRTGAYGYTFGSGTRLTVV.

This clonotype appeared a few times. Since a much larger clone is just one base distant, this may be a read error. This chain connects TRBV7-3 to TRBJ1-1; a possible D gene is TRBD1 (5 bases). The V gene's germline CDR1 is SGHTA and CDR2 FQGTGA. This CDR3 comprises 19 residues. In DNA, the CDR3 is TGTGCCAGCAGCTTAATCGGGCCCACAGGTGATCGGATGAACACTGAAGCTTGCTTT. Translated, it gives CASSLIGPTGDRMNTEACF.

This clonotype appeared many times. The rearrangement joins TRBV7-2 to TRBJ2-7; TRBD1 agrees at 7 bases. The CDR3 covers 14 residues. Germline V CDR1 and CDR2: SGHTA, FQGNSA. The junction had 9 bases not matched to a gene; V was cut back by 7 bases and J by 3 bases. The CDR3 here is CASTTPGQVYEQYF. In DNA form, the CDR3 reads TGTGCCAGCACCACTCCTGGACAGGTCTACGAGCAGTACTTC.

This clonotype was found many times. The genes are TRBV7-2 and TRBJ2-2, with D perhaps TRBD1 (5 bases). There are 13 residues in the CDR3. Germline CDR1 is SGHTA and CDR2 is FQGNSA. V gave up 5 bases and J gave up 10 bases, with 14 bases separating them. The CDR3: CASSTMQGAELFF. The DNA for the CDR3 is TGTGCCAGCAGCACAATGCAGGGCGCGGAGCTGTTTTTT. The full variable domain, completed using reference TRBV7-2 and TRBJ2-2, is GAGVSQSPSNKVTEKGKDVELRCDPISGHTALYWYRQSLGQGLEFLIYFQGNSAPDKSGLPSDRFSAERTGGSVSTLTIQRTQQEDSAVYLCASSTMQGAELFFGEGSRLTVL.

This clonotype was observed a few times. The chain uses TRBV5-5 and TRBJ1-1; D gene ambiguous. Trimming cost V 5 bases and J 3 bases, with 14 bases left between them. Germline V gene lookup returns CDR1 SGHKS and CDR2 YYEKEE (reference sequence). The CDR3 has 14 residues. The CDR3 is CASSKIRVHTEAFF. CDR3 in DNA: TGTGCCAGCAGTAAGATCCGGGTCCACACTGAAGCTTTCTTT.